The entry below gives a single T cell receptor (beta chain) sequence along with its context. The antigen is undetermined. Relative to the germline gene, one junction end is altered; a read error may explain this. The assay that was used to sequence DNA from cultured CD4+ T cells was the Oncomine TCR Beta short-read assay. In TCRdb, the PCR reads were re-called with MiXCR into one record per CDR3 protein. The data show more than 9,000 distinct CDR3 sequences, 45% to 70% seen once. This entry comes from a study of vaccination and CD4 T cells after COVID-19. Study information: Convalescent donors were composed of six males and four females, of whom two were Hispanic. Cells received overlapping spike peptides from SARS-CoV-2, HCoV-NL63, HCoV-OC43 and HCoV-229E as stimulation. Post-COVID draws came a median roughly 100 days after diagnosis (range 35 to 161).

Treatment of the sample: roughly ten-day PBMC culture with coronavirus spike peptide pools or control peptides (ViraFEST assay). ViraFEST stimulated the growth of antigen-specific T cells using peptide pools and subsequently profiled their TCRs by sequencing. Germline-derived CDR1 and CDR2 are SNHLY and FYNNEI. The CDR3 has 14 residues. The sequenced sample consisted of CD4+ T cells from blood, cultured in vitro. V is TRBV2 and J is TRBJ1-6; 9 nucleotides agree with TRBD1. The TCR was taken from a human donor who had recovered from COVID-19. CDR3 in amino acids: CASREGTGNSPLHF. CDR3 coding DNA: TGTGCCAGCAGGGAAGGGACAGGGAATTCACCCCTCCACTTT.